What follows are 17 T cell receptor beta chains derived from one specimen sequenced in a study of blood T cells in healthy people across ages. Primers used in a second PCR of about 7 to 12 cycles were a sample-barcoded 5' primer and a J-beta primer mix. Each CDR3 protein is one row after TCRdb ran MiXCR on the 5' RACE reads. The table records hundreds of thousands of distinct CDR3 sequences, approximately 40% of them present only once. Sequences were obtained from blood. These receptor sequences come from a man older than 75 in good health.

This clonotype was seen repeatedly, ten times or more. CDR3 nucleotides: TGTGCCAGCAACCGGGACAGGGAATTTGGGGCCAACGTCCTGACTTTC. Translation gives CASNRDREFGANVLTF. V usage is TRBV4-2 and J usage is TRBJ2-6; 9 bases are shared with TRBD1. This CDR3 spans 16 amino acids. V trimming: 7 bases; J trimming: 3 bases; junction bases outside the gene matches: 7. CDR1 LGHNA and CDR2 YNFKEQ come from the germline V gene.

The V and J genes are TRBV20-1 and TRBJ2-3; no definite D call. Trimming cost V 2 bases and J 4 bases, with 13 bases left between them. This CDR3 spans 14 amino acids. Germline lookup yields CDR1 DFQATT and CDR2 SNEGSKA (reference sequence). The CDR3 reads CSARNVQRPDTQYF. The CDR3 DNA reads TGCAGTGCTAGAAACGTACAGAGACCAGATACGCAGTATTTT.

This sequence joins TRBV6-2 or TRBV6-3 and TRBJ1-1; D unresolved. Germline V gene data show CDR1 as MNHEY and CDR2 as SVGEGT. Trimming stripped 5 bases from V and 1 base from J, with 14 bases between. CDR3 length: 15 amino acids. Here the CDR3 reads CASSPLFSENTEAFF. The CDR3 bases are TGTGCCAGCAGTCCCCTCTTCAGTGAGAACACTGAAGCTTTCTTT.

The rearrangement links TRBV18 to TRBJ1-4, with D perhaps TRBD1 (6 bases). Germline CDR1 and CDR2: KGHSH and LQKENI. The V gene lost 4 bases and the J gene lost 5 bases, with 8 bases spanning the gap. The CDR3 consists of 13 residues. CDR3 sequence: CASSQGENEKLFF. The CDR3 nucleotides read TGTGCCAGCTCACAGGGGGAAAATGAAAAACTGTTTTTT.

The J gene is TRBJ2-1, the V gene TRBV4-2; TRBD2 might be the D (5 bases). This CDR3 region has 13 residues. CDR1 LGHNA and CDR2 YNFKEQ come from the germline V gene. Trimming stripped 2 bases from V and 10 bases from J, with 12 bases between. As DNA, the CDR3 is TGTGCCAGCAGCCAACAAACAAGGGAGGAGCAGTTCTTC. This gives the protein CASSQQTREEQFF.

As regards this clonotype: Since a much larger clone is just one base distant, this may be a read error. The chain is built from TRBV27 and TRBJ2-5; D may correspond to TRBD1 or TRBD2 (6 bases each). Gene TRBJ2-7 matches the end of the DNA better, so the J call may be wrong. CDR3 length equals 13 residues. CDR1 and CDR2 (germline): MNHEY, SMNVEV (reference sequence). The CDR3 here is CASRSGEAYEQYF. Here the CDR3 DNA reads TGTGCCAGCAGGTCAGGGGAGGCTTACGAGCAGTACTTC.

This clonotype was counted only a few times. The CDR3 nucleotides read TGTGCCAGCAGCCGTCCGGGTGAGACCCAGTACTTC. Its protein product is CASSRPGETQYF. The J gene is TRBJ2-5, the V gene TRBV27; D uncertain. From germline, CDR1 is MNHEY and CDR2 SMNVEV (reference sequence). The CDR3 length is 12 residues. The ends were cut back, 6 bases at V and 5 bases at J, with 10 bases in the middle.

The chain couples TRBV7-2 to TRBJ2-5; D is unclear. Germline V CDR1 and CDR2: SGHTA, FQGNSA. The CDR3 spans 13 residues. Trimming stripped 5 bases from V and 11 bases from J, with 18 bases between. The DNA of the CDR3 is TGTGCCAGCAGCCCAGCAGTGTGGGAAAGGCAGTACTTC. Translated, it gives CASSPAVWERQYF.

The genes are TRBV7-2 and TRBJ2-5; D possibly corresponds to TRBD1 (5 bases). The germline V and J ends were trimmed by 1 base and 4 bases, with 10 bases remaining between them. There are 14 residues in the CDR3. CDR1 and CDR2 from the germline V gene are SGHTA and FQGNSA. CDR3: CASSLVRARETQYF. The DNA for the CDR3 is TGTGCCAGCAGCTTAGTCAGGGCTCGAGAGACCCAGTACTTC.

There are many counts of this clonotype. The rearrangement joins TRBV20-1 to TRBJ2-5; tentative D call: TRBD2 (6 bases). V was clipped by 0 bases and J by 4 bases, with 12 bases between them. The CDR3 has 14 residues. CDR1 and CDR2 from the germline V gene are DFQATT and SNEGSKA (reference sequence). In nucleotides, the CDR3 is TGCAGTGCTAGAGATATGAGACTAGGAGAGACCCAGTACTTC. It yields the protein CSARDMRLGETQYF.

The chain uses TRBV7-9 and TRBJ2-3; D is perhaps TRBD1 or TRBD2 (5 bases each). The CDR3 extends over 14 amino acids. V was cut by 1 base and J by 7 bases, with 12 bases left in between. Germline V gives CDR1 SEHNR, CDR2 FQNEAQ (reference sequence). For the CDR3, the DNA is TGTGCCAGCAGCTTAGGTACGGGGCCAAATACGCAGTATTTT. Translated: CASSLGTGPNTQYF.

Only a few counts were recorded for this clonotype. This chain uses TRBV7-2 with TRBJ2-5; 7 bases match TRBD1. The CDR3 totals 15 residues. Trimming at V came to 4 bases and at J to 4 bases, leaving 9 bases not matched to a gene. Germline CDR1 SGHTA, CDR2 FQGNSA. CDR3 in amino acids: CASSSGQLDVETQYF. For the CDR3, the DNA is TGTGCCAGCAGCTCGGGACAGCTGGATGTAGAGACCCAGTACTTC.

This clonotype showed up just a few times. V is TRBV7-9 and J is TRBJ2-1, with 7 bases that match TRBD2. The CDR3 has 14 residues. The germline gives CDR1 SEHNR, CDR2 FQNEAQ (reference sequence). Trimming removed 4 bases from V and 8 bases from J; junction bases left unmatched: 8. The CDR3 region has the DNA TGTGCCAGCAGCTCAGCCTCACTAGCGTATGAGCAGTTCTTC. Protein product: CASSSASLAYEQFF. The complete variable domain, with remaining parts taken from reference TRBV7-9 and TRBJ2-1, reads DTGVSQNPRHKITKRGQNVTFRCDPISEHNRLYWYRQTLGQGPEFLTYFQNEAQLEKSRLLSDRFSAERPKGSFSTLEIQRTEQGDSAMYLCASSSASLAYEQFFGPGTRLTVL.

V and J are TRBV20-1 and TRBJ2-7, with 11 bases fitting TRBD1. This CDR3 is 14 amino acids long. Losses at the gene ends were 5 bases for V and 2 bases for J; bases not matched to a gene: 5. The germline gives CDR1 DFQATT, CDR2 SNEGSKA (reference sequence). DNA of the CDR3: TGCAGTGCTTCGGGACAGGGGGGGGCCTACGAGCAGTACTTC. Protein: CSASGQGGAYEQYF.

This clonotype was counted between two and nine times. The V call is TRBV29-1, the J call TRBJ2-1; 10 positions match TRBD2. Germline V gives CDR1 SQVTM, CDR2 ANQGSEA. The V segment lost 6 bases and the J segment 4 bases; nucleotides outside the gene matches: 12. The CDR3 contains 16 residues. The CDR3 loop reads CSVTLPSLAGYNEQFF. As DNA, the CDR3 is TGCAGCGTCACCCTGCCGTCACTAGCGGGGTACAATGAGCAGTTCTTC.

CDR3 loop: CAISFNVDRTSYEQYF. Here the CDR3 DNA reads TGTGCCATCAGTTTTAACGTCGACAGGACCTCCTACGAGCAGTACTTC. The chain is built from TRBV10-3 and TRBJ2-7; a weak D match, TRBD1 (6 bases). Trimming pared 5 bases from V and 0 bases from J, leaving 17 bases between. The length of the CDR3 is 16 residues. Germline V gene sequence: CDR1 ENHRY, CDR2 SYGVKD.

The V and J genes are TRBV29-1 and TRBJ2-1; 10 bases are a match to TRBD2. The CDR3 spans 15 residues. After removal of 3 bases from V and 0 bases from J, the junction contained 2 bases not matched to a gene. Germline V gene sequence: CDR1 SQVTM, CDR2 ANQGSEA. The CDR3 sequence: CSVEGLASSYNEQFF. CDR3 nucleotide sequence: TGCAGCGTTGAGGGACTAGCGAGCTCCTACAATGAGCAGTTCTTC.